The 23 T cell receptor beta chains below all came from one sample that was sequenced in a study of T cells after yellow fever vaccination. TCRdb re-derived calls from the 5' RACE reads in MiXCR, one entry per CDR3 protein. The sample shows some 300,000 distinct CDR3 sequences, around 9.3% of them seen only once. This sample comprised CD4+ T cells sorted from PBMCs, obtained 5 days after the yellow fever booster vaccination. The origin of the receptors is a man between 18 and 29 years old who received the YFV17D yellow fever vaccine.

V gene TRBV29-1 combines with J gene TRBJ1-1; no definite D call. Trimming removed 7 bases at V and 0 bases at J, with 12 bases between. This CDR3 contains 13 residues. Looked up from germline, CDR1 is SQVTM and CDR2 is ANQGSEA. CDR3 DNA: TGCAGCGCCGTGGCCCAGATGAACACTGAAGCTTTCTTT. It is translated as CSAVAQMNTEAFF.

This clonotype was found a few times. This chain links TRBV18 with TRBJ1-6, with 8 bases identical to TRBD1. Germline CDR1 is KGHSH and CDR2 is LQKENI. There are 16 residues in the CDR3. V lost 1 base and J lost 10; bases outside the gene matches: 9. The CDR3 protein is CASSPQGQGGRSPLHF. Written as DNA, the CDR3 is TGTGCCAGCTCACCACAAGGACAGGGCGGGCGGTCACCCCTCCACTTT.

This clonotype has just a few counts. This rearrangement joins TRBV19 to TRBJ2-1, with D perhaps being TRBD1 or TRBD2 (5 bases each). There are 14 residues in the CDR3. V dropped 5 bases and J dropped 8 bases, with 16 bases sitting between them. Germline V lookup: CDR1 LNHDA, CDR2 SQIVND (reference sequence). Here the CDR3 reads CASSSHRVGDEQFF. Here the CDR3 DNA reads TGTGCCAGTAGTTCCCACCGGGTGGGGGATGAGCAGTTCTTC.

This clonotype was detected a few times. The rearrangement uses TRBV4-3 and TRBJ2-1; D call uncertain. Germline CDR1 reads LGHNA; CDR2 reads YSLEER. V was shortened by 4 bases and J by 5 bases, with 15 bases between the two germline ends. This CDR3 region has 15 residues. The CDR3 DNA reads TGCGCCAGCAGCCTCCGCGGCAATAAGGACAATGAGCAGTTCTTC. Its translation: CASSLRGNKDNEQFF.

Only a few counts were recorded for this clonotype. This chain joins TRBV5-1 and TRBJ2-2; a possible D gene is TRBD2 (6 bases). Germline V gives CDR1 SGHRS, CDR2 YFSETQ. The germline V and J ends were trimmed by 4 bases and 4 bases, with 14 bases remaining between them. The CDR3 has 15 residues. The CDR3 protein is CASSPPGVTTGELFF. The CDR3 region has the DNA TGCGCCAGCAGCCCCCCGGGAGTTACCACCGGGGAGCTGTTTTTT.

This rearrangement joins TRBV27 to TRBJ1-1, with D unclear. The ends were cut back, 3 bases at V and 0 bases at J, with 14 bases in the middle. The CDR3 runs 16 residues. Per the germline V gene, CDR1 is MNHEY and CDR2 is SMNVEV (reference sequence). The CDR3 sequence is CASSFTVGFMNTEAFF. The CDR3 region has the DNA TGTGCCAGCAGTTTTACAGTTGGTTTTATGAACACTGAAGCTTTCTTT.

This clonotype turned up a few times. The chain employs TRBV24-1 and TRBJ2-5, with D unclear. The CDR3 spans 13 residues. V dropped 4 bases and J dropped 0 bases, with 5 bases sitting between them. Germline V gene sequence: CDR1 KGHDR, CDR2 SFDVKD. The DNA for the CDR3 is TGTGCCACCAGTGAGTCGAACCAAGAGACCCAGTACTTC. It is translated as CATSESNQETQYF.

V usage is TRBV9 and J usage is TRBJ2-6, with D possibly TRBD1 on 5 matching bases. V lost 4 bases to trimming and J lost 0 bases, with 26 bases between them. Germline V gives CDR1 SGDLS, CDR2 YYNGEE. The CDR3 length is 21 residues. For the CDR3, the DNA is TGTGCCAGCAGCCAGACGATACCCCGGCAGGGTTTGTTCTCTGGGGCCAACGTCCTGACTTTC. Translated, it gives CASSQTIPRQGLFSGANVLTF.

This clonotype showed up many times. This chain joins TRBV10-3 and TRBJ1-5; D call uncertain. V was cut by 4 bases and J by 2 bases, with 9 bases left in between. CDR3 size: 14 residues. Germline CDR1 ENHRY, CDR2 SYGVKD. The CDR3 DNA follows: TGTGCCATCAGTGGGGGATTAGGCAATCAGCCCCAGCATTTT. Translating it yields CAISGGLGNQPQHF.

This chain uses TRBV7-6 with TRBJ2-3; D gene uncertain. Trimming removed 3 bases from V and 1 base from J, with 8 bases in between. The CDR3 runs to 14 residues. In germline, CDR1 is SGHVS, CDR2 FNYEAQ. As DNA, the CDR3 is TGTGCCAGCAGCTTTAGGGTTCGCACAGATACGCAGTATTTT. Translation: CASSFRVRTDTQYF. Combining the CDR3 with reference TRBV7-6 and TRBJ2-3 gives the whole variable domain GAGVSQSPRYKVTKRGQDVALRCDPISGHVSLYWYRQALGQGPEFLTYFNYEAQQDKSGLPNDRFSAERPEGSISTLTIQRTEQRDSAMYRCASSFRVRTDTQYFGPGTRLTVL.

The V and J genes are TRBV7-2 and TRBJ2-3; tentatively, D is TRBD2 (7 bases). The CDR3 totals 14 residues. Germline values: CDR1 SGHTA, CDR2 FQGNSA. Between the trimmed V and J ends, which lost 4 bases and 3 bases, there was a span of 11 bases. This CDR3 reads CASSWGGRTDTQYF. The CDR3 region has the DNA TGTGCCAGCAGCTGGGGGGGCCGGACAGATACGCAGTATTTT.

The rearrangement links TRBV19 to TRBJ2-5; 11 positions agree with TRBD1. CDR1 and CDR2 (germline): LNHDA, SQIVND (reference sequence). CDR3 length: 17 residues. After removal of 4 bases from V and 4 bases from J, the junction contained 11 bases not matched to a gene. The CDR3 is CASSTLPGQGVGETQYF. CDR3 DNA sequence: TGTGCCAGTAGTACATTGCCGGGACAGGGGGTCGGAGAGACCCAGTACTTC.

For the CDR3, the DNA is TGCGCCAGCAACTTGCGACCGGACAGGGACTCTGGAAACACCATATATTTT. Translated: CASNLRPDRDSGNTIYF. This chain connects TRBV10-1 to TRBJ1-3; 8 positions match TRBD1. V lost 7 bases, J lost 0 bases, and 11 bases stayed unmatched. This CDR3 has 17 amino acids. The germline gives CDR1 WNHNN, CDR2 SYGVQD (reference sequence).

The chain is built from TRBV5-5 and TRBJ1-4; D perhaps matches TRBD1 (5 bases). Germline CDR1 is SGHKS and CDR2 is YYEKEE (reference sequence). V was pared by 1 base and J by 9 bases, with 16 bases between. The CDR3 is 15 amino acids. The CDR3 DNA is TGTGCCAGCAGCTTGTTGCAGGGAGGGGAGAAAAAACTGTTTTTT. It translates to CASSLLQGGEKKLFF.

In its sample, this clonotype was seen a few times. The chain is built from TRBV6-1 and TRBJ2-7; 10 positions match TRBD1. V was clipped by 6 bases and J by 8 bases; unmatched bases: 10. The length of the CDR3 is 14 residues. CDR1 is MNHNS, CDR2 SASEGT, per germline. The CDR3: CASSPRQGAGKQYV. The DNA for the CDR3 is TGTGCCAGCAGCCCCAGACAGGGGGCCGGGAAGCAGTACGTC.

This clonotype was seen repeatedly, ten times or more. The genes are TRBV7-9 and TRBJ2-7, with D tentatively TRBD2 (5 bases). Trimming pared 6 bases from V and 6 bases from J, leaving 18 bases between. Germline V gives CDR1 SEHNR, CDR2 FQNEAQ (reference sequence). CDR3 length: 14 amino acids. CDR3 loop: CASSTRGREREQYV. Here the CDR3 DNA reads TGTGCCAGCAGTACCCGGGGTAGGGAACGCGAGCAGTACGTC.

V and J are TRBV15 and TRBJ1-1; the D is unclear. This CDR3 comprises 13 residues. In germline, CDR1 is LNHNV, CDR2 YYDKDF (reference sequence). The V gene lost 5 bases and the J gene lost 4 bases, with 11 bases spanning the gap. The CDR3, as DNA: TGTGCCACCAGCGCCGTCTCGGTCACTGAAGCTTTCTTT. It yields the protein CATSAVSVTEAFF.

This clonotype was seen repeatedly, ten times or more. This chain joins TRBV15 and TRBJ2-2, with TRBD1 matching 8 bases. The V gene end was trimmed by 0 bases and the J gene end by 7 bases; junction bases not matched to a gene: 4. From germline, CDR1 is LNHNV and CDR2 YYDKDF (reference sequence). The CDR3 spans 15 residues. The CDR3 bases are TGTGCCACCAGCAGAGAGACAGGGGATATCGGGGAGCTGTTTTTT. Protein product: CATSRETGDIGELFF.

This clonotype occurred a few times. The rearrangement uses TRBV27 and TRBJ2-7; 7 bases are a match to TRBD2. Germline CDR1 is MNHEY and CDR2 is SMNVEV (reference sequence). The V and J ends lost 2 bases and 12 bases, in that order; junction bases with no gene match: 7. The CDR3 is made up of 12 amino acids. The CDR3, as DNA: TGTGCCAGCAGTTTAATGGGGGGGGACCTGTACGTC. Translation gives CASSLMGGDLYV.

There are a few counts of this clonotype. V gene TRBV6-2 or TRBV6-3 combines with J gene TRBJ1-5, with TRBD1 as a possible D gene (6 bases). CDR1 and CDR2 from the germline V gene are MNHEY and SVGEGT. Trimming took off 6 bases at V and 0 bases at J, with 12 bases between the two ends. The CDR3 totals 15 residues. CDR3 DNA sequence: TGTGCCAGCAGCACGGGACATAATAGCAATCAGCCCCAGCATTTT. Amino acids: CASSTGHNSNQPQHF.

This clonotype was counted at least ten times. The chain uses TRBV10-2 and TRBJ1-1; TRBD1 is a possible D gene (5 bases). Germline CDR1 is WSHSY and CDR2 is SAAADI. The V gene lost 7 bases and the J gene lost 6 bases, with 9 bases spanning the gap. This CDR3 has 11 amino acids. The CDR3 coding sequence is TGCGCCAGCACTCAGGGAGCTGAAGCTTTCTTT. Protein: CASTQGAEAFF.

The chain combines TRBV28 with TRBJ1-3, with 7 bases aligning to TRBD1. J gave up 4 bases and V 6 bases, and 6 bases lay outside the gene matches. The CDR3 length is 14 residues. Germline V CDR1 and CDR2: MDHEN, SYDVKM. CDR3 in DNA: TGTGCCAGCAGCATTGACAGGGTCGGAAACACCATATATTTT. Translating gives CASSIDRVGNTIYF.

This clonotype was counted a few times. The chain carries TRBV7-8 and TRBJ1-4; the D gene is possibly TRBD1 (6 bases). Trimming took 5 bases from V and 15 from J, leaving 19 bases between them. This CDR3 is 13 amino acids long. The germline V gene encodes CDR1 SGHVS and CDR2 FQNEAQ. Written as DNA, the CDR3 is TGTGCCAGCAGCGATAGAGGCGGGGGCGTGTTGTTTTTT. Its protein product is CASSDRGGGVLFF.